This T cell receptor (beta chain) derives from a study of cytotoxic CD8 clonotypes in ibrutinib-treated CLL. Whole-study findings and limits: Higher circulating CD8+ T-cell counts strongly accompanied higher baseline clonality, above age-matched healthy donors. Clonality climbed at ibrutinib response, then dropped toward baseline at progression.

CDR3 length: 14 amino acids. The germline V gene encodes CDR1 SGHAT and CDR2 FQNNGV. Trimming pared 5 bases from V and 2 bases from J, leaving 10 bases between. This clone was seen only a few times. The antigen is unknown. Clones were read by immunoSEQ multiplex PCR, and TCRdb kept only the in-frame ones, dropping some. The sample records hundreds of thousands of clones, less than 75% being singletons. This receptor was identified in a human donor with chronic lymphocytic leukemia. The specimen was PBMCs, collected after 24 months of ibrutinib treatment. The J gene is TRBJ1-5, the V gene TRBV11-2; D may be TRBD1 (5 bases). This CDR3 is CASSEQGGNQPQHF. In DNA, the CDR3 is TGTGCCAGCAGCGAGCAGGGCGGCAATCAGCCCCAGCATTTT.